The sequence of this T cell receptor (beta chain) was determined in a study of cytomegalovirus exposure and HLA in healthy donors. Notes on this clone: Its antigen is still unknown.

Study-wide results and limits: Among TCR beta chains, those listed as cytomegalovirus-associated numbered over 150.

60 Vbeta and 13 Jbeta primers were used in PCR. The data were produced by immunoSEQ multiplex PCR, yet TCRdb's version contains in-frame clones alone and is incomplete. The data show roughly 180,000 clones, 80% seen once. CDR3 length equals 13 residues. V dropped 2 bases and J dropped 3; count of bases not matched to a gene: 0. Germline CDR1 reads MNHEY; CDR2 reads SMNVEV (reference sequence). The receptor was derived from a girl between 10 and 17 years old in good health and CMV-seropositive. The rearrangement links TRBV27 to TRBJ1-1; 7 bases are a match to TRBD1. Input material: PBMCs. CDR3 bases: TGTGCCAGCAGTTTACAGGGGGACACTGAAGCTTTCTTT. Translation: CASSLQGDTEAFF.